These T cell receptor beta chains were read from a single sample in a study of shared clonotypes between healthy human individuals. TCRdb's table, derived via immunoSEQ multiplex PCR, lists solely in-frame clones and lacks some. The repertoire holds 2 million to 3 million clones, under 95% seen once, with around 0.4% in the top ten. The sample comprised naive CD4+ T cells from PBMCs. Receptors originate from a man in his late teens or twenties in good health. Some clones in this sample may be carry-over from other donors' samples. Both conserved end residues are part of each CDR3. D genes are given only for firm matches. Size values are once, few and many counts, or a class for expanded clones, and some rows have none.

CDR3 length: 18
clone size: .
J gene: TRBJ2-2
D gene: TRBD2
V gene: TRBV5-1
CDR3 DNA: TGCGCCAGCAGCCTGACCCTAGCGGGAGGGCCGAACACCGGGGAGCTGTTTTTT
CDR3 protein: CASSLTLAGGPNTGELFF

CDR3 length: 14
clone size: .
J gene: TRBJ1-1
D gene: .
V gene: TRBV18
CDR3 DNA: TGTGCCAGCTCATATCAGTCAGGGAACACTGAAGCTTTCTTT
CDR3 protein: CASSYQSGNTEAFF

CDR3 length: 20
clone size: .
J gene: TRBJ1-3
D gene: .
V gene: TRBV15
CDR3 DNA: TGTGCCACCAGCAGAGACCCTTCTCCCGGTGTCCCTGAGGCTGGAAACACCATATATTTT
CDR3 protein: CATSRDPSPGVPEAGNTIYF

CDR3 length: 15
clone size: few
J gene: TRBJ1-5
D gene: .
V gene: TRBV5-1
CDR3 DNA: TGCGCCAGCAGCTTGATTGGGGCCACGAATCAGCCCCAGCATTTT
CDR3 protein: CASSLIGATNQPQHF

CDR3 length: 14
clone size: .
J gene: TRBJ2-7
D gene: .
V gene: TRBV1
CDR3 DNA: TGCACCAGCAGCCCTCGGACTAGCCCACTCGAGCAGTACTTC
CDR3 protein: CTSSPRTSPLEQYF

CDR3 length: 15
clone size: .
J gene: TRBJ1-1
D gene: TRBD1
V gene: TRBV5-6
CDR3 DNA: TGTGCCAGCAGCTCCTGGGGGCGGGACAGGGTAGAAGCTTTCTTT
CDR3 protein: CASSSWGRDRVEAFF

CDR3 length: 14
clone size: .
J gene: TRBJ1-5
D gene: TRBD1
V gene: TRBV7-9
CDR3 DNA: TGTGCCAGCAGCCCACAGGGGGGCAATCAGCCCCAGCATTTT
CDR3 protein: CASSPQGGNQPQHF

CDR3 length: 14
clone size: .
J gene: TRBJ2-7
D gene: .
V gene: TRBV6-1
CDR3 DNA: TGTGCCAGCAGTGAAGTGCCTAGCCGCCCTTCTTCGTACTTC
CDR3 protein: CASSEVPSRPSSYF

CDR3 length: 14
clone size: .
J gene: TRBJ2-7
D gene: .
V gene: TRBV6-5
CDR3 DNA: TGTGCCAGCATGGCACAGGGAGGTTCCTACGAGCAGTACTTC
CDR3 protein: CASMAQGGSYEQYF

CDR3 length: 14
clone size: .
J gene: TRBJ2-1
D gene: TRBD1
V gene: TRBV6-6
CDR3 DNA: TGTGCCAGCAGCCGGACAGGGGAGGGGGGTGAGCAGTTCTTC
CDR3 protein: CASSRTGEGGEQFF

CDR3 length: 16
clone size: once
J gene: TRBJ2-3
D gene: TRBD1
V gene: TRBV5-1
CDR3 DNA: TGCGCCAGCAGCTTGGCCTTACAGGGGGCAGGGGATACGCAGTATTTT
CDR3 protein: CASSLALQGAGDTQYF

CDR3 length: 14
clone size: .
J gene: TRBJ2-7
D gene: .
V gene: TRBV29-1
CDR3 DNA: TGCAGCGTGAGGCCGGGATTGAGCCCCTACGAGCAGTACTTC
CDR3 protein: CSVRPGLSPYEQYF

CDR3 length: 16
clone size: .
J gene: TRBJ2-7
D gene: TRBD2
V gene: TRBV5-4
CDR3 DNA: TGTGCCAGCAGCTTGGCGCTAGCGGGAGTGCTCTACGAGCAGTACTTC
CDR3 protein: CASSLALAGVLYEQYF

CDR3 length: 16
clone size: .
J gene: TRBJ2-3
D gene: .
V gene: TRBV7-9
CDR3 DNA: TGTGCCAGCAGCTTATGGGGGAGGAGTAGCACAGATACGCAGTATTTT
CDR3 protein: CASSLWGRSSTDTQYF

CDR3 length: 15
clone size: once
J gene: TRBJ1-1
D gene: .
V gene: TRBV18
CDR3 DNA: TGTGCCAGCTCACCTCCCTCCACCTTGAACACTGAAGCTTTCTTT
CDR3 protein: CASSPPSTLNTEAFF

CDR3 length: 14
clone size: .
J gene: TRBJ2-7
D gene: .
V gene: TRBV18
CDR3 DNA: TGTGCCAGCTCACCACCGGGGCCTTCCTACGAGCAGTACTTC
CDR3 protein: CASSPPGPSYEQYF

CDR3 length: 16
clone size: .
J gene: TRBJ2-7
D gene: .
V gene: TRBV9
CDR3 DNA: TGTGCCAGCAGCGTAGGTCTGGCGGGAATCGGGGACGAGCAGTACTTC
CDR3 protein: CASSVGLAGIGDEQYF

CDR3 length: 10
clone size: .
J gene: TRBJ2-3
D gene: TRBD2
V gene: TRBV7-9
CDR3 DNA: TGTGCCAGCCGGGGGGAAACGCAGTATTTT
CDR3 protein: CASRGETQYF

CDR3 length: 16
clone size: once
J gene: TRBJ2-1
D gene: TRBD2
V gene: TRBV5-1
CDR3 DNA: TGCGCCAGCAGCGTGGATCCTAGCGGTTCCTACAATGAGCAGTTCTTC
CDR3 protein: CASSVDPSGSYNEQFF

CDR3 length: 14
clone size: .
J gene: TRBJ2-7
D gene: .
V gene: TRBV19
CDR3 DNA: TGTGCCAGTAGTATCGTGGGGAATGAGGGGGAGCAGTACTTC
CDR3 protein: CASSIVGNEGEQYF

CDR3 length: 16
clone size: .
J gene: TRBJ2-1
D gene: TRBD1
V gene: TRBV10-1
CDR3 DNA: TGCGCCAGCAGTGAGTCCACGACAGGGGGCCAGAATGAGCAGTTCTTC
CDR3 protein: CASSESTTGGQNEQFF

CDR3 length: 15
clone size: .
J gene: TRBJ2-5
D gene: TRBD2
V gene: TRBV6-1
CDR3 DNA: TGTGCCAGCAATCCCCTAGCGGGAGGGAAAGAGACCCAGTACTTC
CDR3 protein: CASNPLAGGKETQYF

CDR3 length: 13
clone size: .
J gene: TRBJ1-5
D gene: .
V gene: TRBV28
CDR3 DNA: TGTGCCAGCAGTTTTGTCCGGAATCAGCCCCAGCATTTT
CDR3 protein: CASSFVRNQPQHF

CDR3 length: 13
clone size: .
J gene: TRBJ2-7
D gene: .
V gene: TRBV7-6
CDR3 DNA: TGTGCCAGCAGCCGAGGTCGTGGGGGCGAGCAGTACTTC
CDR3 protein: CASSRGRGGEQYF

CDR3 length: 16
clone size: .
J gene: TRBJ2-1
D gene: TRBD2
V gene: TRBV5-1
CDR3 DNA: TGCGCCAGCAGCTTACCTTTAGCGGGAGGGCCCGGTGAGCAGTTCTTC
CDR3 protein: CASSLPLAGGPGEQFF

CDR3 length: 15
clone size: .
J gene: TRBJ1-4
D gene: TRBD1
V gene: TRBV10-2
CDR3 DNA: TGCGCCAGCAGTGAGTACGGGACAGTAAATGAAAAACTGTTTTTT
CDR3 protein: CASSEYGTVNEKLFF

CDR3 length: 16
clone size: .
J gene: TRBJ1-2
D gene: .
V gene: TRBV28
CDR3 DNA: TGTGCCAGCAGTTCGGGGGGACCCGATGCGACCTATGGCTACACCTTC
CDR3 protein: CASSSGGPDATYGYTF

CDR3 length: 16
clone size: .
J gene: TRBJ1-6
D gene: .
V gene: TRBV6-1
CDR3 DNA: TGTGCCAGCAGTGAAGCGCAGGGAATCGACAATTCACCCCTCCACTTT
CDR3 protein: CASSEAQGIDNSPLHF

CDR3 length: 16
clone size: .
J gene: TRBJ1-2
D gene: TRBD1
V gene: TRBV5-1
CDR3 DNA: TGCGCCAGCACGATGGGGACAGCGAGGGCTCCCAATGGCTACACCTTC
CDR3 protein: CASTMGTARAPNGYTF

CDR3 length: 13
clone size: .
J gene: TRBJ1-1
D gene: TRBD1
V gene: TRBV9
CDR3 DNA: TGTGCCAGCAGCTGGACAGGGGACACTGAAGCTTTCTTT
CDR3 protein: CASSWTGDTEAFF

CDR3 length: 13
clone size: .
J gene: TRBJ1-4
D gene: .
V gene: TRBV25-1
CDR3 DNA: TGTGCCAGCAGTGACGGGGCGGTCGAAAAACTGTTTTTT
CDR3 protein: CASSDGAVEKLFF

CDR3 length: 15
clone size: .
J gene: TRBJ2-1
D gene: TRBD1
V gene: TRBV7-3
CDR3 DNA: TGTGCCAGCAGCACTGGGACAGGGACTGTAGGTGAGCAGTTCTTC
CDR3 protein: CASSTGTGTVGEQFF

CDR3 length: 16
clone size: .
J gene: TRBJ2-3
D gene: TRBD2
V gene: TRBV6-6
CDR3 DNA: TGTGCCAGCAGTACTCGGACTAGCGGGCTCACAGATACGCAGTATTTT
CDR3 protein: CASSTRTSGLTDTQYF

CDR3 length: 14
clone size: .
J gene: TRBJ1-4
D gene: .
V gene: TRBV28
CDR3 DNA: TGTGCCAGCAGTTTATCTGTGTATGATGAAAAACTGTTTTTT
CDR3 protein: CASSLSVYDEKLFF

CDR3 length: 11
clone size: few
J gene: TRBJ1-1
D gene: .
V gene: TRBV20-1
CDR3 DNA: TGCAGCGTTTGGGGGTACACTGAAGCTTTCTTT
CDR3 protein: CSVWGYTEAFF

CDR3 length: 13
clone size: .
J gene: TRBJ1-2
D gene: .
V gene: TRBV15
CDR3 DNA: TGTGCCACCAGCAGAGGTTCCAACTATGGCTACACCTTC
CDR3 protein: CATSRGSNYGYTF